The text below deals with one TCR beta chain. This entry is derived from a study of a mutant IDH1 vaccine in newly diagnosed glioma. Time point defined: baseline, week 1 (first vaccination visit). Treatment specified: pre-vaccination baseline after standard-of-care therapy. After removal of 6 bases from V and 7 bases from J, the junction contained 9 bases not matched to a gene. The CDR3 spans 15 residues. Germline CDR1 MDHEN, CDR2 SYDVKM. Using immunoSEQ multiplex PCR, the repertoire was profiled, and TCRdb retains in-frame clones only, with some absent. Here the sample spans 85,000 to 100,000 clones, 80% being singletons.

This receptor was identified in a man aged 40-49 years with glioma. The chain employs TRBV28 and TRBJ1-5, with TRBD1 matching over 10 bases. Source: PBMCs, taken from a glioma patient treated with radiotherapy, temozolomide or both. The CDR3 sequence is CASSPGTGDVQPQHF. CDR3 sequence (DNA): TGTGCCAGCAGCCCAGGGACAGGGGACGTACAGCCCCAGCATTTT.